This T cell receptor beta chain stems from a study of T-cell memory formation after mild COVID-19. At the level of the study: TCR clusters were mostly confined to one donor each. Broader study findings: Pre-infection memory already had some responding clones, implying cross-reactive memory joined.

Constant-segment primers served in 5'RACE that generated TCR alpha and TCR beta cDNA libraries bearing sample barcodes and UMIs. In TCRdb, the 5' RACE reads were re-called with MiXCR into one record per CDR3 protein. The sample holds about 470,000 distinct CDR3 sequences; 15% to 20% are singletons and the top ten take 9% to 15%. As to this clonotype: Its specificity is unknown.

V was trimmed by 4 bases and J by 5 bases, leaving 9 bases between them. CDR3 size: 11 residues. Germline V gene data show CDR1 as SQVTM and CDR2 as ANQGSEA. The sample was PBMCs or a T cell subset sorted from them (not recorded which). The rearrangement links TRBV29-1 to TRBJ2-7, with D perhaps TRBD1 (5 bases). The receptor was isolated from an adult woman who had mild COVID-19 (a few samples of this study predate the infection). Cell type and time point are not known. CDR3 region: CSVGGADEQYF. As DNA, the CDR3 is TGCAGCGTTGGGGGCGCGGACGAGCAGTACTTC.